The rows below give T cell receptor beta chains drawn from one sample of a study of CD8+CD57+ T cells in acquired aplastic anemia. TCRdb ran MiXCR on the reads and lists one entry per CDR3 protein. This sample has 300,000 or so distinct CDR3 sequences, with around three fifths found just once. The sample taken for sequencing was sorted CD4+, CD8+, or CD8+CD57+ T cells (not recorded which) from PBMCs. All receptors derive from a human donor with aplastic anemia. Both conserved end residues are trimmed from each CDR3. Clone size appears in some rows only: once, few, many, or a class for an expanded clone.

v_gene,j_gene,abundance,CDR3aa
TRBV15,TRBJ2-1,.,ATSRERTTTGEQF
TRBV19,TRBJ2-1,many,ASSTGLAGVNEQF
TRBV7-9,TRBJ2-5,.,ASSLEGRRGETQY
TRBV12-3/TRBV12-4,TRBJ2-7,many,ASSLMNEQY
TRBV5-8,TRBJ1-2,many,ASSLDAGYGYT
TRBV7-2,TRBJ1-5,.,ASSQTGANQPQH
TRBV4-2,TRBJ2-7,.,ASSQVGSNYEQY
TRBV7-6,TRBJ2-7,.,ASSLVVPPAAHEQY
TRBV20-1,TRBJ2-3,.,SARGGKGLKDTQY
TRBV19,TRBJ2-1,many,ASSIGPSGSKDEQF
TRBV25-1,TRBJ1-2,.,ASSPPQGRYGYT
TRBV29-1,TRBJ1-5,few,SASLGQGGQPQH
TRBV2,TRBJ1-2,.,ASRLASGASLYGYT
TRBV9,TRBJ2-2,.,ASSLLVERTGELF
TRBV11-3,TRBJ2-7,many,ASSLGTEYEQY
TRBV25-1,TRBJ2-5,few,ASSRRTGRGETQY
TRBV10-3,TRBJ1-5,.,AISEGVRNQPQH
TRBV24-1,TRBJ1-5,.,ATSGQGSQPQH
TRBV6-1,TRBJ2-1,many,ASRILAGDGEQF
TRBV29-1,TRBJ2-7,.,SSEGRLSYEQY
TRBV12-5,TRBJ2-2,once,ASSPLAGGGGELF
TRBV7-3,TRBJ2-3,.,ASSLLPGSTDTQY
TRBV19,TRBJ1-5,.,ASSIGLATNEH
TRBV7-9,TRBJ2-7,.,ASSLSPQLYEQY
TRBV19,TRBJ2-5,.,ASSIRRQETQY
TRBV20-1,TRBJ1-5,many,SASGTGYSNQPQH
TRBV29-1,TRBJ2-1,.,GVGRQPNERF
TRBV11-2,TRBJ2-5,.,ASSPRHRGQETQY
TRBV19,TRBJ2-1,.,ASSTKDLARYNEQF
TRBV29-1,TRBJ2-3,.,SAKLQGASATDTQY
TRBV20-1,TRBJ2-3,.,SASRGLAGADTQY
TRBV5-6,TRBJ2-7,once,ASSEWGDTGTYEQY
TRBV9,TRBJ1-2,.,ASSAGGEYGYT
TRBV4-1,TRBJ1-5,.,ASSQGGRGRRDSNQPQH
TRBV6-1,TRBJ2-7,once,ASGVLDRGEQY
TRBV15,TRBJ2-1,many,ATSKDRGTVSYNEQF
TRBV29-1,TRBJ1-1,.,SVESLTGVMNTEAF
TRBV25-1,TRBJ2-7,.,ASSKAGSTYEQY
TRBV5-1,TRBJ2-7,.,ATSPPGDYEQY
TRBV6-5,TRBJ2-7,.,ASSQMNEQY
TRBV19,TRBJ1-2,many,ASSAGTATRAGYT
TRBV7-9,TRBJ1-5,.,ASSPRGVSNQPQH
TRBV7-7,TRBJ2-2,.,ASSFARDTGELF
TRBV7-2,TRBJ1-1,once,ASSLRDRATTEAF
TRBV5-1,TRBJ2-3,.,ASSLAEPRTQY
TRBV20-1,TRBJ1-2,.,SAGAGVLLYGYT
TRBV2,TRBJ1-1,.,ASSGPFEAF
TRBV5-8,TRBJ2-1,.,ASSGGQSYNEQF
TRBV12-3/TRBV12-4,TRBJ2-7,many,ASSLGTGAYEQY
TRBV24-1,TRBJ1-2,once,ATSESRGYYGYT
TRBV6-1,TRBJ1-6,many,ASIPGHQNSPLH
TRBV29-1,TRBJ2-5,.,SVVSVYQETQY
TRBV7-3,TRBJ1-1,.,ASSTGQGAGDTEAF
TRBV20-1,TRBJ2-7,.,SARGRNYEQY
TRBV19,TRBJ1-6,.,ASTLGRGNSPLH